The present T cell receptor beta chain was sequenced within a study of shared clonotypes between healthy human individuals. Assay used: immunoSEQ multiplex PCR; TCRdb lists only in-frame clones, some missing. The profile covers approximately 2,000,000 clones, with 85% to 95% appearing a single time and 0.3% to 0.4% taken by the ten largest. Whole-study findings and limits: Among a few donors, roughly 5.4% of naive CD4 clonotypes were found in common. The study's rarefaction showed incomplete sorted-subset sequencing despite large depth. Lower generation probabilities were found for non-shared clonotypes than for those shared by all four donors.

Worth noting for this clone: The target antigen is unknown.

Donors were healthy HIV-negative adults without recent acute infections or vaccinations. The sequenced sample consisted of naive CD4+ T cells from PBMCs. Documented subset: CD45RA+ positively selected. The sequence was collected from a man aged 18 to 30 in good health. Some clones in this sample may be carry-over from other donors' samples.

The CDR3 DNA is TGTGCCAGCAGTGACGCTCGTCGACAGGTGCATAATGAAAAACTGTTTTTT. This translates into CASSDARRQVHNEKLFF. The chain links TRBV6-4 to TRBJ1-4, with a weak D call TRBD1 (6 bases). CDR3 length equals 17 residues. The germline V gene has CDR1 MRHNA and CDR2 SNTAGT. Trimming shortened V by 2 bases and J by 4 bases, and 17 bases separated the two germline ends.